The sequence of this T cell receptor beta chain was determined in a study of blood T cells in healthy people across ages. The study recruited healthy Caucasian donors from Russia who were aged about 6 to 90. Researchers isolated at least 7 million PBMCs per sample. Germline CDR1 MNHEY, CDR2 SMNVEV (reference sequence). Trimming left V 6 bases short and J 3 bases short, with 12 bases between. This CDR3 contains 14 residues. General study points: CMV status of donors was unknown, possibly confounding expanded clonotype changes.

Notes on this clonotype: The target antigen is unknown.

A second PCR of roughly 7 to 11 cycles used a sample-barcoded 5' primer and a J-beta primer mix. Each cDNA molecule, via a template-switch adaptor with 12 random nucleotides, was tagged. TCRdb independently ran MiXCR on the 5' RACE reads; one entry per CDR3 protein. The sample consists of some 710,000 distinct CDR3 sequences, 20% to 25% of them appearing once. The sequenced material came from blood. The chain employs TRBV27 and TRBJ2-1, with D perhaps matching TRBD2 (7 bases). This receptor was identified in a man in his sixties or seventies in good health. The chain's CDR3 is CASSPGGDYNEQFF. CDR3 nucleotide sequence: TGTGCCAGCAGCCCGGGGGGCGACTACAATGAGCAGTTCTTC.